Shown below are 17 T cell receptor beta chains from a single sample sequenced in a study of blood T cell repertoires in COVID-19. Clones were sequenced by immunoSEQ multiplex PCR, and TCRdb holds only the in-frame ones, with some missing. The sample yields roughly 55,000 clones, about four fifths seen once. Sequenced input: peripheral blood. The receptors stem from a woman in her sixties or seventies with acute or convalescent COVID-19.

This clone has more than one count but fewer than ten. The chain couples TRBV11-2 to TRBJ2-5, with D tentatively TRBD2 (5 bases). Between the trimmed V and J ends, which lost 5 bases and 5 bases, there was a span of 12 bases. The germline V gene has CDR1 SGHAT and CDR2 FQNNGV. The CDR3 is 13 residues long. The CDR3 bases are TGTGCCAGCAGCCTGGGAATAGCGGAGACCCAGTACTTC. It codes for CASSLGIAETQYF.

The chain recombines TRBV19 with TRBJ2-3; the match to TRBD2 covers 10 bases. Germline CDR1 is LNHDA and CDR2 is SQIVND (reference sequence). V shed 4 bases and J 6 bases; nucleotides not matched to a gene: 4. The CDR3 has 14 residues. The CDR3 nucleotides read TGTGCCAGTAGTAGAGCGGGGGGGAGGGATACGCAGTATTTT. As protein: CASSRAGGRDTQYF. The full variable domain, completed using reference TRBV19 and TRBJ2-3, is DGGITQSPKYLFRKEGQNVTLSCEQNLNHDAMYWYRQDPGQGLRLIYYSQIVNDFQKGDIAEGYSVSREKKESFPLTVTSAQKNPTAFYLCASSRAGGRDTQYFGPGTRLTVL.

This clone was counted a single time. This chain joins TRBV5-1 and TRBJ1-1; 7 nucleotides match TRBD1. The V gene end was trimmed by 2 bases and the J gene end by 0 bases; junction bases not matched to a gene: 7. The CDR3 spans 16 residues. Germline V gene lookup returns CDR1 SGHRS and CDR2 YFSETQ. CDR3 in amino acids: CASSLRDRLLNTEAFF. The CDR3 nucleotides read TGCGCCAGCAGCTTACGGGACAGACTATTGAACACTGAAGCTTTCTTT.

The chain carries TRBV4-2 and TRBJ2-3; 7 bases are shared with TRBD2. With 3 bases clipped from V and 3 bases from J, the junction kept 12 bases outside the gene matches. CDR3 length equals 17 residues. CDR1 is LGHNA, CDR2 YNFKEQ, per germline. The CDR3 reads CASSQTQAGLGTDTQYF. DNA of the CDR3: TGTGCCAGCAGCCAGACACAAGCGGGACTGGGGACAGATACGCAGTATTTT.

The chain joins TRBV30 to TRBJ2-2; 12 bases fit TRBD2. Germline CDR1 and CDR2: GTSNPN and SVGIG (reference sequence). The CDR3 contains 15 residues. V gave up 0 bases and J gave up 8 bases; unmatched junction bases: 4. The CDR3 reads CAWSVLAGGAGELFF. In DNA form, the CDR3 reads TGTGCCTGGAGTGTACTAGCGGGAGGAGCAGGGGAGCTGTTTTTT.

This clone was picked up a small number of times. The gene calls are TRBV7-8 and TRBJ1-5, with 9 positions matching TRBD1. The CDR3 has 14 residues. Trimming cost V 7 bases and J 7 bases; bases outside gene matches: 8. Germline lookup yields CDR1 SGHVS and CDR2 FQNEAQ. The CDR3 nucleotides are TGTGCCAGCACCCGGACAGGGGTTGGCCAGCCCCAGCATTTT. Translating it yields CASTRTGVGQPQHF. The entire variable domain, with the rest obtained from reference TRBV7-8 and TRBJ1-5, is as follows: GAGVSQSPRYKVAKRGQDVALRCDPISGHVSLFWYQQALGQGPEFLTYFQNEAQLDKSGLPSDRFFAERPEGSVSTLKIQRTQQEDSAVYLCASTRTGVGQPQHFGDGTRLSIL.

This clone occurred a few times. CDR3 sequence (DNA): TGTGCCAGCACGTCCTTTGGGAGCTCTGGAAACACCATATATTTT. It is translated as CASTSFGSSGNTIYF. The chain employs TRBV3-1 (or the pseudogene TRBV3-2) and TRBJ1-3, with unresolved D. V was pared by 7 bases and J by 0 bases, with 13 bases between. Per germline, CDR1 LGHDT and CDR2 YNNKEL (reference sequence). This CDR3 region has 15 residues.

The rearrangement links TRBV4-1 to TRBJ1-5; no clear D gene. Germline lookup yields CDR1 MGHRA and CDR2 YSYEKL. V lost 0 bases and J lost 7, with 13 bases in between. This CDR3 contains 15 residues. As DNA, the CDR3 is TGCGCCAGCAGCCAAGATCCTAGTAGCCTCCAGCCCCAGCATTTT. This sequence encodes CASSQDPSSLQPQHF.

The chain joins TRBV14 to TRBJ1-2, with D hard to call. Germline CDR1 reads SGHDN; CDR2 reads FVKESK. Trimming took off 0 bases at V and 4 bases at J, with 9 bases between the two ends. There are 14 residues in the CDR3. In nucleotides, the CDR3 is TGTGCCAGCAGCCAAGAAGCACCAGGCTATGGCTACACCTTC. The encoded protein is CASSQEAPGYGYTF.

The chain is built from TRBV29-1 and TRBJ2-5, with TRBD2 matching 7 bases. The V gene's germline CDR1 is SQVTM and CDR2 ANQGSEA. The CDR3 covers 13 residues. CDR3 DNA sequence: TGCAGTGCGACTGTTGGGCGGGGGGAGACCCAGTACTTC. This sequence encodes CSATVGRGETQYF.

The chain uses TRBV9 and TRBJ1-2; D is unclear. V lost 0 bases and J 6 bases, leaving 12 bases between the germline ends. Germline V gene sequence: CDR1 SGDLS, CDR2 YYNGEE. This CDR3 is built from 14 residues. Written as DNA, the CDR3 is TGTGCCAGCAGCGTAGCCGGGGAATCCCATGGCTACACCTTC. Its protein is CASSVAGESHGYTF.

The rearrangement links TRBV5-8 to TRBJ2-7; 12 bases match TRBD1. Looked up from germline, CDR1 is SGHTS and CDR2 is YDEGEE. This CDR3 contains 15 residues. V was clipped by 4 bases and J by 5 bases; unmatched bases: 7. CDR3 region: CASSREGTGGNEQYF. The CDR3 bases are TGTGCCAGCAGCCGAGAGGGGACAGGGGGCAACGAGCAGTACTTC. The whole variable domain, filled in from reference TRBV5-8 and TRBJ2-7, reads EAGVTQSPTHLIKTRGQQATLRCSPISGHTSVYWYQQALGLGLQFLLWYDEGEERNRGNFPPRFSGRQFPNYSSELNVNALELEDSALYLCASSREGTGGNEQYFGPGTRLTVT.

The chain joins TRBV6-5 to TRBJ2-5; perhaps TRBD2 as D (6 bases). Looked up from germline, CDR1 is MNHEY and CDR2 is SVGAGI. V was cut by 7 bases and J by 3 bases, with 18 bases left in between. The length of the CDR3 is 15 residues. Here the CDR3 reads CASNPTSAGKETQYF. DNA of the CDR3: TGTGCCAGCAACCCGACTAGTGCGGGGAAAGAGACCCAGTACTTC.

The J gene is TRBJ1-6, the V gene TRBV18, with D perhaps matching TRBD1 (5 bases). CDR1 and CDR2 (germline): KGHSH, LQKENI. V shed 3 bases and J shed 7 bases, with 13 bases lying between them. CDR3 length: 15 amino acids. CDR3 in DNA: TGTGCCAGCTCACCGACAAGGGGCTGGAATTCACCCCTCCACTTT. Translation: CASSPTRGWNSPLHF.

The chain joins TRBV3-1 (or the pseudogene TRBV3-2) to TRBJ2-4, with 10 bases fitting TRBD2. After removal of 1 base from V and 6 bases from J, the junction contained 3 bases not matched to a gene. This CDR3 is built from 15 residues. CDR1 and CDR2 from the germline V gene are LGHDT and YNNKEL (reference sequence). The CDR3 spells CASSQVVAGGNIQYF. CDR3 bases: TGTGCCAGCAGCCAAGTTGTAGCGGGGGGAAACATTCAGTACTTC.

The V call is TRBV30, the J call TRBJ2-5; the D gene is possibly TRBD1 (5 bases). V shed 5 bases and J shed 2 bases, with 6 bases lying between them. This CDR3 is built from 11 residues. Germline V gene lookup returns CDR1 GTSNPN and CDR2 SVGIG (reference sequence). CDR3 sequence (DNA): TGTGCCTGGGACAGACAAGAGACCCAGTACTTC. Translating gives CAWDRQETQYF.

The chain carries TRBV27 and TRBJ2-7; a possible D gene is TRBD1 (6 bases). V lost 8 bases and J 6 bases, leaving 23 bases between the germline ends. Germline V CDR1 and CDR2: MNHEY, SMNVEV (reference sequence). The CDR3 totals 15 residues. In nucleotides, the CDR3 is TGTGCCAGCGCCTTTGACGGGACACCCCGGAGCGAGCAGTACTTC. This encodes CASAFDGTPRSEQYF.